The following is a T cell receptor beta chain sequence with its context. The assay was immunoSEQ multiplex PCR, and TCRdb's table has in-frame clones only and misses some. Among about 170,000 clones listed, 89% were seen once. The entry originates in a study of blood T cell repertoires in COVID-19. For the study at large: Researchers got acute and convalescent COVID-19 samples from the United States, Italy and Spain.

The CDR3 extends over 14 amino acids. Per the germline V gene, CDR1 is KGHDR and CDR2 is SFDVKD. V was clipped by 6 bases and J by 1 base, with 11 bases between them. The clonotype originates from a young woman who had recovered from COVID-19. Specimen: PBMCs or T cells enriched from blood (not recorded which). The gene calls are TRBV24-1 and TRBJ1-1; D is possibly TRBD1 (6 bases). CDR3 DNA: TGTGCCACCAGTACCGGGACAACGAACACTGAAGCTTTCTTT. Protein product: CATSTGTTNTEAFF.